This entry features one T cell receptor beta chain sequence. The specificity of this receptor is unknown. No quality values exist for individual bases; no much larger clone is one base distant. Library preparation used the immunoSEQ multiplex PCR assay. Here the immuneACCESS table is served through TCRdb, limited to in-frame sequences with V and J called. Missing clones are a known gap in these copies; in checked studies unresolved V genes cover under half, and the rest lacks a known reason. Counted in this sample were about 38,000 clones; about 91% of them appeared once. The top ten clones comprise about 12% of the sample. Ends trimmed: V by 4 bases, J by 9 bases; bases unmatched to a gene: 7. The CDR3 has 14 amino acids, counting the end cysteine and phenylalanine. Just the 42-base CDR3 DNA is kept, in frame starting at base 1. Looking up the germline V gene yields CDR1 SGHRS and CDR2 YFSETQ. This sample stems from a study of T cell changes during pregnancy in multiple sclerosis (dated by TCRdb to about 2019). Context from the whole study: The study examined how the T cell repertoire changed over the course of pregnancy in women with multiple sclerosis.

The clonotype comes from a female donor with multiple sclerosis, enrolled in a pregnancy study. This specimen consisted of CD8+ T cells from peripheral blood mononuclear cells, obtained after pregnancy. In this chain, TRBV5-1 is recombined with TRBJ2-1, and 10 bases in between align with TRBD2. The CDR3 region reads CASSASGRAVEQFF. The sequenced DNA: TGCGCCAGCAGCGCCAGCGGGAGGGCGGTTGAGCAGTTCTTC.